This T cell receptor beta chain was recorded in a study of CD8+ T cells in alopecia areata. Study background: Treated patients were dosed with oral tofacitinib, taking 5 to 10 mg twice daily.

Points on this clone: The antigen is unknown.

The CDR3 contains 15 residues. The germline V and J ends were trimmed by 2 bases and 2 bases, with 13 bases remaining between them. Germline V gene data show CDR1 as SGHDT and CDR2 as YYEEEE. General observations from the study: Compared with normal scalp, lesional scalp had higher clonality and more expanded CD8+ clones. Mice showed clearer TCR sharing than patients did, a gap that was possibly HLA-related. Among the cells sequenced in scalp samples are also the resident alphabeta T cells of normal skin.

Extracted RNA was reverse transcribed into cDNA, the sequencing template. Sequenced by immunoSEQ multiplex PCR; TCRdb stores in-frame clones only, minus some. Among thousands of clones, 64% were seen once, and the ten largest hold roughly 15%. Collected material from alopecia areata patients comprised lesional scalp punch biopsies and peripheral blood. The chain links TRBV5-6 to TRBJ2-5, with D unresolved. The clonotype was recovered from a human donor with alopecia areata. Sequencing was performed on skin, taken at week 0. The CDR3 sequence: CASSFGSTPQETQYF. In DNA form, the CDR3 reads TGTGCCAGCAGCTTTGGGTCAACACCACAAGAGACCCAGTACTTC.